These 28 T cell receptor beta chains share one sample of origin, sequenced in a study of T cells after yellow fever vaccination. In TCRdb, the 5' RACE reads were re-called with MiXCR into one record per CDR3 protein. The sample holds around 600,000 distinct CDR3 sequences; roughly an eighth are singletons and the top ten take more than 12%. The sample consisted of PBMCs, taken on the day of the yellow fever booster vaccination. The receptors shown here come from a man aged 30-40 years who received the YFV17D yellow fever vaccine.

This chain joins TRBV30 and TRBJ1-2; D is ambiguous. Deletions cut 4 bases from V and 7 bases from J, with 16 bases between. Germline V gene data show CDR1 as GTSNPN and CDR2 as SVGIG (reference sequence). CDR3 length equals 13 residues. In DNA, the CDR3 is TGTGCCTGGACGGGTTCGGTCCATTCTGGCTACACCTTC. It specifies CAWTGSVHSGYTF.

The chain has TRBV2 and TRBJ2-2; the D gene is possibly TRBD1 (5 bases). CDR1 is SNHLY and CDR2 is FYNNEI in the germline V gene. This CDR3 has 13 residues. Between the trimmed V and J ends, which lost 5 bases and 5 bases, there was a span of 9 bases. The CDR3 loop reads CASSSDMTGELFF. CDR3 in DNA: TGTGCCAGCAGTTCGGACATGACCGGGGAGCTGTTTTTT.

This clonotype showed up just a few times. This chain joins TRBV14 and TRBJ2-7; D might be TRBD2 (6 bases). The V end was cut by 4 bases, the J end by 5 bases, with 12 bases between. Germline-derived CDR1 and CDR2 are SGHDN and FVKESK. CDR3 size: 13 residues. CDR3 sequence (DNA): TGTGCCAGCAGCCCAGTAGGGAGGAACGAGCAGTACTTC. It codes for CASSPVGRNEQYF.

This clonotype was recorded a few times. The genes are TRBV12-3 or TRBV12-4 and TRBJ1-5; D unresolved. Trimming took off 5 bases at V and 0 bases at J, with 11 bases between the two ends. The CDR3 loop spans 15 amino acids. For the CDR3, the DNA is TGTGCCAGCAGTCGCCAAGAGGGTAGCAATCAGCCCCAGCATTTT. Residues: CASSRQEGSNQPQHF.

V and J are TRBV12-3 or TRBV12-4 and TRBJ2-5, with D maybe TRBD2 (6 bases). Trimming took off 6 bases at V and 10 bases at J, with 24 bases between the two ends. The CDR3 runs to 15 residues. This chain's CDR3 is CASRPRTSRGEVQYF. Written as DNA, the CDR3 is TGTGCCAGCAGGCCTCGAACGTCGCGGGGAGAGGTCCAGTACTTC.

V is TRBV6-5 and J is TRBJ1-2, with a weak D call TRBD1 (6 bases). This CDR3 region has 13 residues. Trimming cost V 2 bases and J 8 bases, with 12 bases left between them. Germline CDR1 and CDR2: MNHEY and SVGAGI. The CDR3 DNA reads TGTGCCAGCAGTTACGGGGGCAGCGCGGGCTACACCTTC. It specifies CASSYGGSAGYTF.

This clonotype was recorded many times. The J gene is TRBJ2-1, the V gene TRBV4-3; 13 nucleotides line up with TRBD2. The junction had 15 bases not matched to a gene; V was cut back by 4 bases and J by 3 bases. Germline assignment: CDR1 LGHNA and CDR2 YSLEER. The CDR3 covers 20 residues. CDR3 sequence reads: CASSLHSGGLAGIIYNEQFF. Here the CDR3 DNA reads TGCGCCAGCAGCCTCCACTCTGGGGGACTAGCGGGAATCATCTACAATGAGCAGTTCTTC.

The chain links TRBV6-2 or TRBV6-3 to TRBJ2-7, with a possible D match to TRBD2 (5 bases). The germline V gene has CDR1 MNHEY and CDR2 SVGEGT. With 6 bases removed from V and 4 bases from J, the gap between germline ends came to 19 bases. The CDR3 consists of 15 residues. The CDR3 coding sequence is TGTGCCAGCAGATCGAAGGACTGGGCGATTTACGAGCAGTACTTC. Its translation: CASRSKDWAIYEQYF.

Points on this clonotype: This may stem from a read error, because a much larger clone lies one nucleotide away. This chain joins TRBV20-1 and TRBJ1-1, with a tentative D call TRBD1 (6 bases). The CDR3 has 13 residues. Germline V lookup: CDR1 DFQATT, CDR2 SNEGSKA (reference sequence). The CDR3, as DNA: TGCTGTGCTGGGTCGGGGGCAAACACTGAAGCTTTCTTT. Its translation is CCAGSGANTEAFF.

In its sample, this clonotype was seen a few times. The genes are TRBV15 and TRBJ1-5, with D perhaps matching TRBD1 (5 bases). The germline V and J ends were trimmed by 4 bases and 3 bases, with 10 bases remaining between them. This CDR3 is built from 14 residues. Germline-derived CDR1 and CDR2 are LNHNV and YYDKDF (reference sequence). The CDR3, as DNA: TGTGCCACCAGCATCTTAGGGGTCAATCAGCCCCAGCATTTT. Translating gives CATSILGVNQPQHF.

V is TRBV19 and J is TRBJ1-5, with D possibly being TRBD1 (5 bases). Germline V CDR1 and CDR2: LNHDA, SQIVND (reference sequence). Trimming removed 5 bases from V and 0 bases from J, with 8 bases in between. This CDR3 has 14 residues. CDR3 in DNA: TGTGCCAGTAGTCGACAGTATAGCAATCAGCCCCAGCATTTT. Amino acid sequence: CASSRQYSNQPQHF. Full variable domain (remainder filled in from reference TRBV19 and TRBJ1-5): DGGITQSPKYLFRKEGQNVTLSCEQNLNHDAMYWYRQDPGQGLRLIYYSQIVNDFQKGDIAEGYSVSREKKESFPLTVTSAQKNPTAFYLCASSRQYSNQPQHFGDGTRLSIL.

This clonotype came up a few times. This sequence joins TRBV27 and TRBJ2-1, with a possible D match to TRBD2 (5 bases). The CDR3 loop spans 14 amino acids. The V gene's germline CDR1 is MNHEY and CDR2 SMNVEV (reference sequence). V lost 9 bases to trimming and J lost 0 bases, with 12 bases between them. The CDR3: CASGAVSSYNEQFF. CDR3 in DNA: TGTGCCAGTGGAGCGGTCAGCTCCTACAATGAGCAGTTCTTC.

The chain employs TRBV7-3 and TRBJ2-5; TRBD1 matches at 7 bases. V gave up 4 bases and J gave up 1 base; unmatched junction bases: 15. CDR1 is SGHTA, CDR2 FQGTGA, per germline. This CDR3 has 18 residues. The CDR3 reads CASSSKGTAGRGQETQYF. The CDR3 nucleotides are TGTGCCAGCAGCTCAAAAGGGACAGCCGGACGCGGCCAAGAGACCCAGTACTTC.

The chain is built from TRBV12-3 or TRBV12-4 and TRBJ2-1, with TRBD2 matching 8 bases. The CDR3 runs 15 residues. J was trimmed by 8 bases and V by 7 bases; bases with no gene match: 13. CDR3 sequence: CASKFAGGPPDEQFF. The CDR3 nucleotides read TGTGCCAGCAAATTCGCGGGAGGCCCCCCTGATGAGCAGTTCTTC.

This clonotype was found a few times. The chain joins TRBV6-5 to TRBJ1-3; D ambiguous. This CDR3 comprises 16 residues. V was cut by 3 bases and J by 0 bases, with 12 bases left in between. CDR1 MNHEY and CDR2 SVGAGI come from the germline V gene. The CDR3 DNA is TGTGCCAGCAGTTATACTTATGCATCCTCTGGAAACACCATATATTTT. Amino acids: CASSYTYASSGNTIYF.

V gene TRBV11-2 combines with J gene TRBJ2-2; 8 bases fit TRBD1. Germline assignment: CDR1 SGHAT and CDR2 FQNNGV. The J segment lost 7 bases and the V segment lost 6 bases, leaving 10 bases of the junction unmatched. The CDR3 is made up of 15 amino acids. CDR3 DNA sequence: TGTGCCAGCAGGACTGGACAGGGACTGGGCGGGGAGCTGTTTTTT. Its protein is CASRTGQGLGGELFF. The full variable domain, in which reference TRBV11-2 and TRBJ2-2 provide the parts outside the CDR3, is EAGVAQSPRYKIIEKRQSVAFWCNPISGHATLYWYQQILGQGPKLLIQFQNNGVVDDSQLPKDRFSAERLKGVDSTLKIQPAKLEDSAVYLCASRTGQGLGGELFFGEGSRLTVL.

The rearrangement uses TRBV27 and TRBJ2-3, with 16 bases that match TRBD2. The CDR3 spans 17 residues. The V and J ends lost 5 bases and 4 bases, in that order; junction bases with no gene match: 6. CDR1 is MNHEY and CDR2 is SMNVEV in the germline V gene (reference sequence). CDR3 sequence reads: CASSTGLAGGPADTQYF. CDR3 DNA: TGTGCCAGCAGTACGGGACTAGCGGGAGGGCCGGCAGATACGCAGTATTTT.

This clonotype was seen only a few times. The genes are TRBV5-5 and TRBJ1-4; perhaps TRBD1 as D (6 bases). Germline-derived CDR1 and CDR2 are SGHKS and YYEKEE (reference sequence). The ends were cut back, 2 bases at V and 3 bases at J, with 11 bases in the middle. The CDR3 consists of 15 residues. The chain's CDR3 is CASSFTGSPNEKLFF. The DNA for the CDR3 is TGTGCCAGCAGCTTTACAGGGTCCCCTAATGAAAAACTGTTTTTT.

The V call is TRBV12-3 or TRBV12-4, the J call TRBJ2-1, with 9 bases that match TRBD2. The V gene end was trimmed by 8 bases and the J gene end by 8 bases; junction bases not matched to a gene: 10. CDR3 length: 14 amino acids. The DNA for the CDR3 is TGTGCCAGCGGGCCGGGACTAGCCCGTCATGAGCAGTTCTTC. Its protein product is CASGPGLARHEQFF.

This clonotype showed up just a few times. The chain joins TRBV15 to TRBJ2-7, with 10 bases that match TRBD2. This CDR3 is built from 13 residues. The junction had 6 bases not matched to a gene; V was cut back by 6 bases and J by 7 bases. Looked up from germline, CDR1 is LNHNV and CDR2 is YYDKDF (reference sequence). The CDR3 here is CATRSSGSDEQYF. CDR3 nucleotides: TGTGCCACCAGGTCTAGCGGGAGTGATGAGCAGTACTTC.

This clonotype was picked up a small number of times. The chain couples TRBV4-2 to TRBJ2-1; 7 bases align to TRBD2. Germline CDR1 and CDR2: LGHNA and YNFKEQ. V shed 1 base, J shed 4 bases, and the junction held 4 bases outside the gene matches. The CDR3 has 15 amino acids. CDR3 region: CASSQVGEGYNEQFF. Written as DNA, the CDR3 is TGTGCCAGCAGCCAAGTGGGGGAGGGTTACAATGAGCAGTTCTTC.

This chain joins TRBV7-2 and TRBJ2-5; D perhaps matches TRBD2 (5 bases). Germline V lookup: CDR1 SGHTA, CDR2 FQGNSA. This CDR3 contains 13 residues. V shed 4 bases and J shed 5 bases, with 11 bases lying between them. The CDR3 DNA is TGTGCCAGCAGCTCACTAGGACCGGAGACCCAGTACTTC. Residues: CASSSLGPETQYF.

A few counts support this clonotype. The CDR3: CASSPRWGKAYEQYF. In DNA, the CDR3 is TGTGCCAGCAGTCCTCGTTGGGGGAAAGCCTACGAGCAGTACTTC. The chain employs TRBV12-3 or TRBV12-4 and TRBJ2-7; D possibly matches TRBD1 or TRBD2 (5 bases each). This CDR3 is 15 amino acids long. V lost 5 bases to trimming and J lost 2 bases, with 16 bases between them.

The chain links TRBV7-2 to TRBJ2-7, with TRBD1 as a possible D gene (6 bases). Germline V gene lookup returns CDR1 SGHTA and CDR2 FQGNSA. CDR3 length equals 14 residues. The germline V and J ends were trimmed by 5 bases and 2 bases, with 13 bases remaining between them. The CDR3 DNA follows: TGTGCCAGCAGCGTACAGGGTTCGCCCTACGAGCAGTACTTC. The encoded protein is CASSVQGSPYEQYF. Full variable domain (rest looked up from reference TRBV7-2 and TRBJ2-7): GAGVSQSPSNKVTEKGKDVELRCDPISGHTALYWYRQSLGQGLEFLIYFQGNSAPDKSGLPSDRFSAERTGGSVSTLTIQRTQQEDSAVYLCASSVQGSPYEQYFGPGTRLTVT.

In the case of this clonotype: Its ends do not fully match the called genes, so a read error is possible. The V gene is TRBV20-1, the J gene TRBJ2-7, with D possibly matching TRBD1 (5 bases). CDR1 DFQATT and CDR2 SNEGSKA come from the germline V gene (reference sequence). CDR3 length equals 11 residues. This CDR3 is CSARAGAEQHF. In DNA, the CDR3 is TGCAGTGCTAGAGCTGGGGCCGAGCAGCACTTC.

As DNA, the CDR3 is TGCGCCAGCAGCAAAACCGGGAATGAGCAGTTCTTC. It specifies CASSKTGNEQFF. The gene calls are TRBV5-1 and TRBJ2-1, with no clear D. Germline CDR1 reads SGHRS; CDR2 reads YFSETQ. The CDR3 is made up of 12 amino acids. Trimming cost V 4 bases and J 7 bases, with 9 bases left between them.

This clonotype was picked up a small number of times. The J gene is TRBJ2-1, the V gene TRBV9, with 13 nucleotides matching TRBD2. Trimming took 4 bases from V and 8 from J; bases not matched to a gene: 15. From germline, CDR1 is SGDLS and CDR2 YYNGEE. The CDR3 runs to 18 residues. The CDR3 sequence: CASSPDPGTSGMWYEQFF. CDR3 sequence (DNA): TGTGCCAGCAGCCCTGACCCCGGGACTAGCGGGATGTGGTATGAGCAGTTCTTC.

The V call is TRBV7-9, the J call TRBJ2-7; D unclear. The CDR3 sequence is 12 residues long. Germline assignment: CDR1 SEHNR and CDR2 FQNEAQ (reference sequence). The ends were cut back, 4 bases at V and 3 bases at J, with 7 bases in the middle. CDR3 in amino acids: CASSSQDYEQYF. The CDR3 DNA sequence: TGTGCCAGCAGCTCTCAGGACTACGAGCAGTACTTC.